Listed below are T cell receptor beta chains from one sample, sequenced in a study of identical twins. TCRdb re-derived calls from the 5' RACE reads in MiXCR, one entry per CDR3 protein. The sample records about 260,000 distinct CDR3 sequences, approximately 7% being singletons. These data were also reused for a study on yellow fever vaccine responses in identical twins.

The sequenced sample consisted of memory (CD45RO+) T cells sorted from blood. These receptors were taken from a woman aged 18-29 years in good health. Both conserved end residues are part of each CDR3. Fields, in order: J gene, CDR3 length, clone size, V gene, D gene, CDR3 DNA, CDR3 protein. The D gene is left open where the match is weak. Clone size is shown for a subset of rows, as once, few, many or a class of expanded clone.

J gene: TRBJ1-2; CDR3 length: 11; clone size: .; V gene: TRBV29-1; D gene: .; CDR3 DNA: TGCAGCGTTGAACAGGGGTTAGGCTACACCTTC; CDR3 protein: CSVEQGLGYTF
J gene: TRBJ2-2; CDR3 length: 13; clone size: .; V gene: TRBV7-3; D gene: .; CDR3 DNA: TGTGCCAGCGGTTCGGGTGTGCCCGGGGAGCTGTTTTTT; CDR3 protein: CASGSGVPGELFF
J gene: TRBJ1-3; CDR3 length: 17; clone size: few; V gene: TRBV12-3/TRBV12-4; D gene: .; CDR3 DNA: TGTGCCAGCAGTTTATTGGGGGTGGCGAACTCTGGAAACACCATATATTTT; CDR3 protein: CASSLLGVANSGNTIYF
J gene: TRBJ1-1; CDR3 length: 18; clone size: few; V gene: TRBV6-2/TRBV6-3; D gene: TRBD1; CDR3 DNA: TGTGCCAGCAGTGCCAGTCCGGGACAGGGGCCTTTGAACACTGAAGCTTTCTTT; CDR3 protein: CASSASPGQGPLNTEAFF
J gene: TRBJ2-3; CDR3 length: 16; clone size: .; V gene: TRBV6-5; D gene: TRBD2; CDR3 DNA: TGTGCCAGCAGTTACTTTTCGGCGGGAGGGACAGATACGCAGTATTTT; CDR3 protein: CASSYFSAGGTDTQYF
J gene: TRBJ1-1; CDR3 length: 14; clone size: few; V gene: TRBV12-3/TRBV12-4; D gene: .; CDR3 DNA: TGTGCCAGCAGCCCAACCACAATGAACACTGAAGCTTTCTTT; CDR3 protein: CASSPTTMNTEAFF
J gene: TRBJ1-4; CDR3 length: 16; clone size: few; V gene: TRBV5-1; D gene: .; CDR3 DNA: TGCGCCAGCAGCTTGGATGGTGGGGGGGGCAATGAAAAACTGTTTTTT; CDR3 protein: CASSLDGGGGNEKLFF
J gene: TRBJ1-5; CDR3 length: 15; clone size: .; V gene: TRBV5-1; D gene: .; CDR3 DNA: TGCGCCAGCAGCTTGGATGGGGGCCGCAATCAGCCCCAGCATTTT; CDR3 protein: CASSLDGGRNQPQHF
J gene: TRBJ2-3; CDR3 length: 14; clone size: .; V gene: TRBV10-3; D gene: TRBD2; CDR3 DNA: TGTGCCATCAGTGAAGGCGGGGGGACAGATACGCAGTATTTT; CDR3 protein: CAISEGGGTDTQYF
J gene: TRBJ1-3; CDR3 length: 15; clone size: .; V gene: TRBV6-1; D gene: .; CDR3 DNA: TGTGCCAGCACAACAGGGACCGGCTCTGGAAACACCATATATTTT; CDR3 protein: CASTTGTGSGNTIYF
J gene: TRBJ2-1; CDR3 length: 16; clone size: few; V gene: TRBV12-3/TRBV12-4; D gene: TRBD2; CDR3 DNA: TGTGCCAGCAGTAGCGCCGGGACTAGCGGGAGGAATGAGCAGTTCTTC; CDR3 protein: CASSSAGTSGRNEQFF
J gene: TRBJ2-3; CDR3 length: 12; clone size: .; V gene: TRBV7-9; D gene: .; CDR3 DNA: TGTGCCACGGGGGTAAGCACAGATACGCAGTATTTT; CDR3 protein: CATGVSTDTQYF
J gene: TRBJ2-2; CDR3 length: 14; clone size: .; V gene: TRBV2; D gene: .; CDR3 DNA: TGTGCCAGCTCCGGGACAACCGGGACCGGGGAGCTGTTTTTT; CDR3 protein: CASSGTTGTGELFF
J gene: TRBJ2-2; CDR3 length: 15; clone size: .; V gene: TRBV19; D gene: .; CDR3 DNA: TGTGCCAGATACGGGACTGAAACGAACACCGGGGAGCTGTTTTTT; CDR3 protein: CARYGTETNTGELFF
J gene: TRBJ2-5; CDR3 length: 14; clone size: many; V gene: TRBV12-3/TRBV12-4; D gene: .; CDR3 DNA: TGTGCCAGCAGTTTAGACGGTGGGCGAGGGACCCAGTACTTC; CDR3 protein: CASSLDGGRGTQYF
J gene: TRBJ2-7; CDR3 length: 14; clone size: .; V gene: TRBV15; D gene: .; CDR3 DNA: TGTGCCACCAGCAGAGGAACACTCCCTTACGAGCAGTACTTC; CDR3 protein: CATSRGTLPYEQYF
J gene: TRBJ1-5; CDR3 length: 16; clone size: many; V gene: TRBV20-1; D gene: .; CDR3 DNA: TGCAGTGCTAGTAGGGGCAGTACCTCCAGCAATCAGCCCCAGCATTTT; CDR3 protein: CSASRGSTSSNQPQHF
J gene: TRBJ2-1; CDR3 length: 14; clone size: .; V gene: TRBV2; D gene: .; CDR3 DNA: TGTGCCAGCAGTGAGGTGGTCTGGGACGATGAGCAGTTCTTC; CDR3 protein: CASSEVVWDDEQFF
J gene: TRBJ2-5; CDR3 length: 15; clone size: many; V gene: TRBV20-1; D gene: TRBD2; CDR3 DNA: TGCAGTGCTAGAAGGCTAGCGGGAGCCTGGGAGACCCAGTACTTC; CDR3 protein: CSARRLAGAWETQYF
J gene: TRBJ2-3; CDR3 length: 19; clone size: .; V gene: TRBV27; D gene: TRBD2; CDR3 DNA: TGTGCCAGCAGTTGGAGAGTACAGACGATAGCGGGAGGCACAGATACGCAGTATTTT; CDR3 protein: CASSWRVQTIAGGTDTQYF
J gene: TRBJ2-3; CDR3 length: 17; clone size: .; V gene: TRBV7-8; D gene: TRBD2; CDR3 DNA: TGTGCCAGCAGCCCGGGGCGGCTAGCGGGGGTGGTCGATACGCAGTATTTT; CDR3 protein: CASSPGRLAGVVDTQYF
J gene: TRBJ2-1; CDR3 length: 17; clone size: many; V gene: TRBV6-5; D gene: TRBD2; CDR3 DNA: TGTGCCAGCAGTTACTCGAAAAGACTAGCGGGAGAGAATGAGCAGTTCTTC; CDR3 protein: CASSYSKRLAGENEQFF
J gene: TRBJ1-1; CDR3 length: 18; clone size: many; V gene: TRBV5-1; D gene: .; CDR3 DNA: TGCGCCAGCAGCATGACGACTAGGACATACCACGGGGGGACTGAAGCTTTCTTT; CDR3 protein: CASSMTTRTYHGGTEAFF
J gene: TRBJ2-1; CDR3 length: 14; clone size: many; V gene: TRBV29-1; D gene: TRBD1; CDR3 DNA: TGCAGCGTTAAATACAGGGGCGATTCCAATGAGCAGTTCTTC; CDR3 protein: CSVKYRGDSNEQFF
J gene: TRBJ2-3; CDR3 length: 16; clone size: few; V gene: TRBV27; D gene: TRBD2; CDR3 DNA: TGTGCCAGCAGTCTAGGGGTAGCGGGGGCGCGGGCTACGCAGTATTTT; CDR3 protein: CASSLGVAGARATQYF
J gene: TRBJ2-7; CDR3 length: 16; clone size: .; V gene: TRBV5-6; D gene: .; CDR3 DNA: TGTGCCAGCAGCTTGTTGGGACCTCTAGGGGACTACGAGCAGTACTTC; CDR3 protein: CASSLLGPLGDYEQYF
J gene: TRBJ1-1; CDR3 length: 15; clone size: many; V gene: TRBV6-2/TRBV6-3; D gene: .; CDR3 DNA: TGTGCCAGCGGCCCGTGGGGGGAGATGAACACTGAAGCTTTCTTT; CDR3 protein: CASGPWGEMNTEAFF
J gene: TRBJ1-2; CDR3 length: 14; clone size: many; V gene: TRBV7-8; D gene: TRBD1; CDR3 DNA: TGTGCCAGCAGCCCGGGACAGGGGAACTATGGCTACACCTTC; CDR3 protein: CASSPGQGNYGYTF
J gene: TRBJ2-1; CDR3 length: 15; clone size: many; V gene: TRBV7-9; D gene: .; CDR3 DNA: TGTGCCAGCAGCCCAACGTTTACCTCCTACAATGAGCAGTTCTTC; CDR3 protein: CASSPTFTSYNEQFF
J gene: TRBJ2-3; CDR3 length: 14; clone size: .; V gene: TRBV2; D gene: TRBD2; CDR3 DNA: TGTGCCAGCACTAGCGGGGGTGTCACAGATACGCAGTATTTT; CDR3 protein: CASTSGGVTDTQYF
J gene: TRBJ1-6; CDR3 length: 15; clone size: few; V gene: TRBV5-1; D gene: .; CDR3 DNA: TGCGCCAGCAGCTTGGTGGGGAATGGAGATTCACCCCTCCACTTT; CDR3 protein: CASSLVGNGDSPLHF
J gene: TRBJ1-3; CDR3 length: 12; clone size: few; V gene: TRBV10-3; D gene: .; CDR3 DNA: TGTGCCATCACGAACGGGAGCGACACCATATATTTT; CDR3 protein: CAITNGSDTIYF
J gene: TRBJ2-3; CDR3 length: 15; clone size: few; V gene: TRBV7-3; D gene: TRBD2; CDR3 DNA: TGTGCCAGCAGCTTAGGTAGCGGGAGTGCAGATACGCAGTATTTT; CDR3 protein: CASSLGSGSADTQYF
J gene: TRBJ2-1; CDR3 length: 16; clone size: many; V gene: TRBV12-3/TRBV12-4; D gene: TRBD2; CDR3 DNA: TGTGCCAGCAGTCCCCCCCTAGCGGGAGTGGGCAATGAGCAGTTCTTC; CDR3 protein: CASSPPLAGVGNEQFF
J gene: TRBJ1-6; CDR3 length: 13; clone size: .; V gene: TRBV5-1; D gene: .; CDR3 DNA: TGCGCCAGCAGCTTGGAAGGGAATTCACCCCTCCACTTT; CDR3 protein: CASSLEGNSPLHF
J gene: TRBJ2-7; CDR3 length: 13; clone size: few; V gene: TRBV12-3/TRBV12-4; D gene: .; CDR3 DNA: TGTGCCAGCACCCTCCCCGGCTCCTACGAGCAGTACTTC; CDR3 protein: CASTLPGSYEQYF
J gene: TRBJ2-1; CDR3 length: 16; clone size: many; V gene: TRBV9; D gene: TRBD2; CDR3 DNA: TGTGCCAGCAGCGTAGGTGAAGCGGGACTCTACACTGAGCAGTTCTTC; CDR3 protein: CASSVGEAGLYTEQFF
J gene: TRBJ1-1; CDR3 length: 15; clone size: many; V gene: TRBV6-5; D gene: .; CDR3 DNA: TGTGCCAGCAGTTACGGTGCAGGGAGGAACACTGAAGCTTTCTTT; CDR3 protein: CASSYGAGRNTEAFF